This entry describes one TCR beta chain. The data were produced by immunoSEQ multiplex PCR, yet TCRdb's version contains in-frame clones alone and is incomplete. In the table there are hundreds of thousands of clones, around 83% of which are singletons. The data derive from a study of blood T cell repertoires in COVID-19. The germline V and J ends were trimmed by 1 base and 3 bases, with 13 bases remaining between them. Germline CDR1 is SGHAT and CDR2 is FQNNGV. This CDR3 comprises 16 residues. The source is a man in his forties who had been exposed to COVID-19. The chain couples TRBV11-2 to TRBJ2-1, with a tentative D call TRBD2 (6 bases). The material sequenced was PBMCs or T cells enriched from blood (not recorded which). Here the CDR3 reads CASSLASALYYNEQFF. CDR3 in DNA: TGTGCCAGCAGCTTAGCTAGCGCCTTATACTACAATGAGCAGTTCTTC.